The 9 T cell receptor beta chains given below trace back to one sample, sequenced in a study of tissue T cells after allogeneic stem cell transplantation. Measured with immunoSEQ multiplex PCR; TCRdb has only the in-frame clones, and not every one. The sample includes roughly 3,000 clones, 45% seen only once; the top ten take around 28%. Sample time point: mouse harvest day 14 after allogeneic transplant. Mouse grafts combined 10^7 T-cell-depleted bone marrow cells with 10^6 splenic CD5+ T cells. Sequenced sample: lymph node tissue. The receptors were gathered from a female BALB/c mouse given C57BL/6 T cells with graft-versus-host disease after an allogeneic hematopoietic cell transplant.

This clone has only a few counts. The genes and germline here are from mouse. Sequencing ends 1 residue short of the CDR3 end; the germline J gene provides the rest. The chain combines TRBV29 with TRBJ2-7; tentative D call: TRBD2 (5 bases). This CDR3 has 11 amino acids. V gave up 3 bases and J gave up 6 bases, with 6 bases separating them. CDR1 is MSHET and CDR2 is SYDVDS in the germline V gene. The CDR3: CASSFGVEQYF. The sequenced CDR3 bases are TGTGCTAGCAGTTTTGGGGTTGAACAGTAC.

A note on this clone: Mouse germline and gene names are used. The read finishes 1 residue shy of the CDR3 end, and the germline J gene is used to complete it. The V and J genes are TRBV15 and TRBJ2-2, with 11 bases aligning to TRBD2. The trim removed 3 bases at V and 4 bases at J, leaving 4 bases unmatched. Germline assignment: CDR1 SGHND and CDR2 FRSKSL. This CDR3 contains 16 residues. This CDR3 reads CASSFTGGAGTGQLYF. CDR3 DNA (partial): TGTGCCAGCAGTTTTACTGGGGGGGCCGGCACCGGGCAGCTCTAC.

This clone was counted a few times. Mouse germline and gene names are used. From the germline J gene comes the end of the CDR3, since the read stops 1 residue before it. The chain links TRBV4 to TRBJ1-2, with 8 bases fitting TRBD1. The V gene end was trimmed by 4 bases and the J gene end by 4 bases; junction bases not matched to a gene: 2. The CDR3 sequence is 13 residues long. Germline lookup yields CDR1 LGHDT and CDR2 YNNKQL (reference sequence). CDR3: CASSFGQGSDYTF. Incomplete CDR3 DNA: TGTGCCAGCAGCTTCGGACAGGGCTCCGACTACACC.

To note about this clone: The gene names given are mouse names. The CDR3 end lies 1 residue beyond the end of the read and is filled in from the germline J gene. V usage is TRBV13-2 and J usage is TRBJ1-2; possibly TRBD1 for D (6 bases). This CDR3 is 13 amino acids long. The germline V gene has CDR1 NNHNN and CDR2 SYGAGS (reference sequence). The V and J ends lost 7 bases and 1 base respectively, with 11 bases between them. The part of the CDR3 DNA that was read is TGTGCCAGCAGTCCGGGACAAAACTCCGACTACACC. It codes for CASSPGQNSDYT. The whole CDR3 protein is CASSPGQNSDYTF.

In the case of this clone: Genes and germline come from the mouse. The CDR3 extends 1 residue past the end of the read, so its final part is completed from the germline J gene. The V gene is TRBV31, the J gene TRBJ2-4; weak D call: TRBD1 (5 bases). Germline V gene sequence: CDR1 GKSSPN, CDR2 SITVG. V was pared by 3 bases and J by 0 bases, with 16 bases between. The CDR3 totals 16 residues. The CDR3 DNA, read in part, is TGTGCCTGGAGGCCCCCCGCGACAGTTAGTCAAAACACCTTGTAC. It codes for CAWRPPATVSQNTLY. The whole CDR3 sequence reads CAWRPPATVSQNTLYF.

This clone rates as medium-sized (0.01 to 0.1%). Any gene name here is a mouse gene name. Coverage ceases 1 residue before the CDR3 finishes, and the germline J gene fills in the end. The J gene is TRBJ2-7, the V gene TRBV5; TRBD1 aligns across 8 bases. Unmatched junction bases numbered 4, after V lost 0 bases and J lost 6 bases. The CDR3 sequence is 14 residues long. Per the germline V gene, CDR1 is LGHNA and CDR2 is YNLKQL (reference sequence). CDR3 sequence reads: CASSQDARGREQYF. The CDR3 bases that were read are TGTGCCAGCAGCCAAGATGCCAGGGGGCGTGAACAGTAC.

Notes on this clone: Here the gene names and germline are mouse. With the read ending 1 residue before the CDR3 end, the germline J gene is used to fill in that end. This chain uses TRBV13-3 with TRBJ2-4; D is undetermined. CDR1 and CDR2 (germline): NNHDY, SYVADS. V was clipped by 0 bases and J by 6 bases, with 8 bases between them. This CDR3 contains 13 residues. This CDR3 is CASSDADGNTLYF. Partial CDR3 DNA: TGTGCCAGCAGTGATGCAGACGGGAACACCTTGTAC.

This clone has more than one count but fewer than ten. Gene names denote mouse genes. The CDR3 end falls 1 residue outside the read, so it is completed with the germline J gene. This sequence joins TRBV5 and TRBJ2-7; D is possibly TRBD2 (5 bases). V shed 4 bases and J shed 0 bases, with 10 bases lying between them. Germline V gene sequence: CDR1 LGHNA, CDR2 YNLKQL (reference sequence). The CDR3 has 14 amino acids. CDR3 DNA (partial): TGTGCCAGCAGCCCCCCCCTGGGCTCCTATGAACAGTAC. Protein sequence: CASSPPLGSYEQY. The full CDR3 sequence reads CASSPPLGSYEQYF.

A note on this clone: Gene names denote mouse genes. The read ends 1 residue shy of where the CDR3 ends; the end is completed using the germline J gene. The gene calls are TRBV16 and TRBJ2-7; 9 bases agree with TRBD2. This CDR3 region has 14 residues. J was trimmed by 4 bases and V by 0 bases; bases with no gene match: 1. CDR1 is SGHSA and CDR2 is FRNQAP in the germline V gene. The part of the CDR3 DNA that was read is TGTGCAAGCAGCTTAGAACTGGGGGGTTATGAACAGTAC. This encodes CASSLELGGYEQY. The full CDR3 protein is CASSLELGGYEQYF.